This T cell receptor (beta chain) was sequenced for a study of blood T cells in healthy people across ages. The use of a sample-barcoded 5' primer and a J-beta primer mix characterized a second PCR of roughly 7 to 12 cycles. TCRdb reprocessed the 5' RACE reads via MiXCR and lists one record per CDR3 protein. Here the sample spans over 1,300,000 distinct CDR3 sequences, approximately 60% being singletons. This clonotype has a handful of counts. Donors each provided 7.5 to 10 milliliters of peripheral blood. V lost 3 bases and J 1 base, leaving 12 bases between the germline ends. The V gene's germline CDR1 is SGDLS and CDR2 YYNGEE. This CDR3 region has 15 residues.

The origin of this receptor is a man younger than 35 in good health. The V and J genes are TRBV9 and TRBJ2-3; D call uncertain. Material: blood. Here the CDR3 reads CASSGDFLGTDTQYF. In DNA, the CDR3 is TGTGCCAGCAGCGGCGACTTCCTCGGCACAGATACGCAGTATTTT.